The source of this T cell receptor (beta chain) is a study of T-cell memory formation after mild COVID-19. The CDR3 totals 13 residues. The germline gives CDR1 SGHTA, CDR2 FQGNSA. V lost 5 bases and J 8 bases, leaving 13 bases between the germline ends. Amplification by 5'RACE using constant-segment primers produced TCR alpha and TCR beta cDNA libraries that carried sample barcodes and UMIs. TCRdb fed the 5' RACE reads into MiXCR, producing one record per CDR3 protein. The table lists more than 450,000 distinct CDR3 sequences, roughly 18% of them singletons, with more than 10% in the top ten. This chain links TRBV7-2 with TRBJ2-1; D is ambiguous. Sample: PBMCs or a T cell subset sorted from them (not recorded which). The clonotype originates from an adult woman who had mild COVID-19 (a few samples of this study predate the infection). Cell type and time point are not known. CDR3 residues: CASSGQTADEQFF. CDR3 nucleotide sequence: TGTGCCAGCAGCGGCCAGACTGCGGATGAGCAGTTCTTC.